These 2 T cell receptor beta chains were sequenced from one sample in a study of blood T cells in healthy people across ages. A second PCR of roughly 6 to 12 cycles used a sample-barcoded 5' primer and a J-beta primer mix. Using its own MiXCR run on the 5' RACE reads, TCRdb lists one record per CDR3 protein. There are approximately 770,000 distinct CDR3 sequences in the sample; 58% occur only once, and roughly 22% lies in the top ten. The sample was blood. These receptors were obtained from a man aged 25-40 years in good health.

A single count supports this clonotype. The chain links TRBV9 to TRBJ2-7, with 8 nucleotides matching TRBD1. Germline-derived CDR1 and CDR2 are SGDLS and YYNGEE. The J segment lost 3 bases and the V segment lost 7 bases, leaving 6 bases of the junction unmatched. The CDR3 is 13 amino acids. CDR3 nucleotide sequence: TGTGCCAGCGCCGCAGGACAGGGCTACGAGCAGTACTTC. Protein: CASAAGQGYEQYF.

The chain uses TRBV20-1 and TRBJ1-2; D remains unclear. CDR3 length equals 12 residues. The germline V gene encodes CDR1 DFQATT and CDR2 SNEGSKA (reference sequence). Trimming took off 6 bases at V and 4 bases at J, with 12 bases between the two ends. CDR3 in DNA: TGCAGTGCCTCACAGAGGCCCTATGGCTACACCTTC. Translating gives CSASQRPYGYTF.